The 26 T cell receptor beta chains below were found in one sample sequenced in a study of T cell responses to AZD1222 COVID-19 vaccine. Clones were sequenced by immunoSEQ multiplex PCR, and TCRdb holds only the in-frame ones, with some missing. The sample contains under 35,000 clones, approximately 86% of which appear only once. This sample comprised peripheral blood, obtained on day 0 of AZD1222 vaccination. The receptors here all came from an adult in good health.

V is TRBV5-5 and J is TRBJ2-3, with D unresolved. The CDR3 is 12 residues long. V lost 2 bases, J lost 6 bases, and 7 bases lay in between. Germline V gives CDR1 SGHKS, CDR2 YYEKEE (reference sequence). The CDR3 loop reads CASSFQEDTQYF. CDR3 nucleotides: TGTGCCAGCAGCTTTCAGGAGGATACGCAGTATTTT.

The J gene is TRBJ2-7, the V gene TRBV5-1, with TRBD2 matching 12 bases. Germline V gene sequence: CDR1 SGHRS, CDR2 YFSETQ. With V trimmed by 4 bases and J by 5 bases, 4 bases remained unmatched. The CDR3 length is 14 residues. CDR3 DNA sequence: TGCGCCAGCAGCGTGACTAGCGGGGGCCACGAGCAGTACTTC. Translated, it gives CASSVTSGGHEQYF.

The J gene is TRBJ1-4, the V gene TRBV4-2; 8 nucleotides line up with TRBD1. The CDR3 extends over 15 amino acids. J was trimmed by 5 bases and V by 2 bases; bases with no gene match: 4. From germline, CDR1 is LGHNA and CDR2 YNFKEQ. The CDR3 nucleotides are TGTGCCAGCAGCCAATCAGGGACAGGCAATGAAAAACTGTTTTTT. Translated: CASSQSGTGNEKLFF.

V and J are TRBV6-5 and TRBJ1-2; tentative D call: TRBD1 (5 bases). V was cut by 0 bases and J by 7 bases, with 15 bases left in between. The germline V gene encodes CDR1 MNHEY and CDR2 SVGAGI. There are 15 residues in the CDR3. The CDR3 DNA sequence: TGTGCCAGCAGTTACTCGATTGGGCAGGGAGTTGGCTACACCTTC. This gives the protein CASSYSIGQGVGYTF.

The genes are TRBV10-3 and TRBJ1-2; 12 bases align to TRBD1. Looked up from germline, CDR1 is ENHRY and CDR2 is SYGVKD. V was clipped by 7 bases and J by 2 bases; unmatched bases: 2. The CDR3 is made up of 14 amino acids. This CDR3 reads CAIKGTGGNYGYTF. CDR3 in DNA: TGTGCCATCAAAGGGACAGGGGGCAACTATGGCTACACCTTC.

Concerning this clone itself: The sample has other DNA sequences that encode this CDR3 too. The chain links TRBV28 to TRBJ1-6; D is unresolved. Trimming removed 2 bases from V and 7 bases from J, with 9 bases in between. Germline lookup yields CDR1 MDHEN and CDR2 SYDVKM. This CDR3 region has 14 residues. The CDR3 DNA reads as TGTGCCAGCAGTTTACGGAGAGACAATTCACCCCTCCACTTT. Translating gives CASSLRRDNSPLHF.

The genes are TRBV7-9 and TRBJ1-1, with 8 bases identical to TRBD1. Per the germline V gene, CDR1 is SEHNR and CDR2 is FQNEAQ (reference sequence). Trimming removed 7 bases from V and 7 bases from J; junction bases left unmatched: 8. The CDR3 is 13 amino acids. CDR3 sequence (DNA): TGTGCCAGCACCAACACAGGGGGTAGTGAAGCTTTCTTT. Residues: CASTNTGGSEAFF.

V usage is TRBV20-1 and J usage is TRBJ2-5; no clear D gene. In germline, CDR1 is DFQATT, CDR2 SNEGSKA (reference sequence). The ends were cut back, 4 bases at V and 0 bases at J, with 3 bases in the middle. The CDR3 loop spans 11 amino acids. The CDR3: CSATNQETQYF. CDR3 DNA sequence: TGCAGTGCTACTAACCAAGAGACCCAGTACTTC.

The rearrangement links TRBV19 to TRBJ1-6; 9 nucleotides match TRBD1. The trim removed 6 bases at V and 10 bases at J, leaving 7 bases unmatched. Germline V lookup: CDR1 LNHDA, CDR2 SQIVND (reference sequence). This CDR3 is 14 amino acids long. This CDR3 reads CASRTGTGSSPLHF. The DNA of the CDR3 is TGTGCCAGTAGGACCGGGACAGGGTCCTCACCCCTCCACTTT.

The chain joins TRBV3-1 (or the pseudogene TRBV3-2) to TRBJ2-1, with 7 bases matching TRBD2. Germline CDR1 and CDR2: LGHDT and YNNKEL (reference sequence). Trimming removed 4 bases from V and 0 bases from J; junction bases left unmatched: 9. The CDR3 contains 17 residues. CDR3 bases: TGTGCCAGCAGCCCTTGGGGGGGGTCCATCTCCTACAATGAGCAGTTCTTC. Its protein is CASSPWGGSISYNEQFF.

V gene TRBV6-5 combines with J gene TRBJ2-1; D call uncertain. The germline CDR1 and CDR2 sequences are MNHEY and SVGAGI. The V end was cut by 6 bases, the J end by 6 bases, with 18 bases between. This CDR3 has 15 residues. Here the CDR3 reads CASSPTASWGNEQFF. In DNA, the CDR3 is TGTGCCAGCAGCCCAACAGCTAGTTGGGGCAATGAGCAGTTCTTC.

The V gene is TRBV6-2 or TRBV6-3, the J gene TRBJ1-1; D call uncertain. The V end lost 2 bases, the J end lost 5 bases, and 12 bases lay between the germline ends. CDR3 length: 14 amino acids. Germline-derived CDR1 and CDR2 are MNHEY and SVGEGT. The CDR3 loop is CASSYTNLGTEAFF. CDR3 DNA: TGTGCCAGCAGTTACACTAACTTGGGAACTGAAGCTTTCTTT.

The chain uses TRBV19 and TRBJ1-2; 11 positions match TRBD1. The ends lost 3 bases at V and 8 bases at J; junction bases unmatched: 2. Germline loops: CDR1 LNHDA, CDR2 SQIVND (reference sequence). The CDR3 has 13 amino acids. The CDR3 here is CASSMDRGQGYTF. The CDR3 nucleotides read TGTGCCAGTAGTATGGACAGGGGGCAAGGCTACACCTTC.

By share, this clone counts as medium-sized (0.01 to 0.1%). CDR3 bases: TGTGCCAGCAGTTTATCGGGACAGGCCTACAATGAGCAGTTCTTC. It translates to CASSLSGQAYNEQFF. The rearrangement links TRBV28 to TRBJ2-1; TRBD1 agrees at 8 bases. CDR1 is MDHEN and CDR2 is SYDVKM in the germline V gene. The CDR3 runs to 15 residues. V was pared by 1 base and J by 2 bases, with 1 base of the junction left unmatched.

This rearrangement joins TRBV2 to TRBJ2-5, with 13 bases that match TRBD2. Germline loops: CDR1 SNHLY, CDR2 FYNNEI. Trimming removed 4 bases from V and 5 bases from J; junction bases left unmatched: 7. The CDR3 has 16 amino acids. CDR3 residues: CASSGQGLAGLETQYF. The CDR3 nucleotides are TGTGCCAGCAGTGGTCAGGGACTAGCGGGATTGGAGACCCAGTACTTC.

This chain connects TRBV2 to TRBJ1-1; TRBD1 might be the D (5 bases). The length of the CDR3 is 14 residues. The ends were cut back, 3 bases at V and 2 bases at J, with 10 bases in the middle. The germline CDR1 and CDR2 sequences are SNHLY and FYNNEI. The CDR3 DNA follows: TGTGCCAGCAGTGACCCGGACACAAACACTGAAGCTTTCTTT. This encodes CASSDPDTNTEAFF. The variable domain in full, with the rest retrieved from reference TRBV2 and TRBJ1-1, is EPEVTQTPSHQVTQMGQEVILRCVPISNHLYFYWYRQILGQKVEFLVSFYNNEISEKSEIFDDQFSVERPDGSNFTLKIRSTKLEDSAMYFCASSDPDTNTEAFFGQGTRLTVV.

This rearrangement joins TRBV29-1 to TRBJ1-3, with D unclear. With 5 bases removed from V and 4 bases from J, the gap between germline ends came to 9 bases. Germline CDR1 reads SQVTM; CDR2 reads ANQGSEA. This CDR3 has 12 amino acids. CDR3 coding DNA: TGCAGCGTTTATGACCCGGGAAACACCATATATTTT. Its protein product is CSVYDPGNTIYF.

The chain couples TRBV18 to TRBJ1-5; TRBD1 matches at 7 bases. Trimming at V came to 4 bases and at J to 3 bases, leaving 6 bases not matched to a gene. The germline V gene encodes CDR1 KGHSH and CDR2 LQKENI. The CDR3 is made up of 15 amino acids. This chain's CDR3 is CASSQYGTDNQPQHF. CDR3 DNA sequence: TGTGCCAGCTCACAATATGGGACAGACAATCAGCCCCAGCATTTT.

The rearrangement joins TRBV5-1 to TRBJ1-5; D perhaps matches TRBD1 (5 bases). The V gene's germline CDR1 is SGHRS and CDR2 YFSETQ. With 0 bases removed from V and 5 bases from J, the gap between germline ends came to 9 bases. The CDR3 is 14 residues long. CDR3 amino acids: CASSLGGKDQPQHF. CDR3 bases: TGCGCCAGCAGCTTGGGGGGCAAAGATCAGCCCCAGCATTTT.

V and J are TRBV6-1 and TRBJ1-2; D unresolved. The ends were cut back, 1 base at V and 3 bases at J, with 9 bases in the middle. In germline, CDR1 is MNHNS, CDR2 SASEGT. There are 14 residues in the CDR3. CDR3 sequence reads: CASSEGWAYYGYTF. For the CDR3, the DNA is TGTGCCAGCAGTGAAGGTTGGGCATACTATGGCTACACCTTC.

The chain joins TRBV7-9 to TRBJ2-1; no definite D call. Germline loops: CDR1 SEHNR, CDR2 FQNEAQ (reference sequence). The CDR3 extends over 13 amino acids. With 6 bases removed from V and 5 bases from J, the gap between germline ends came to 11 bases. CDR3 region: CASRLDGHNEQFF. CDR3 bases: TGTGCCAGCAGACTGGACGGACACAATGAGCAGTTCTTC.

The rearrangement uses TRBV12-3 or TRBV12-4 and TRBJ1-4; a weak D match, TRBD1 (6 bases). The V end was cut by 7 bases, the J end by 2 bases, with 8 bases between. The CDR3 spans 13 residues. Written as DNA, the CDR3 is TGTGCCAGCAATCAGGGGACTAATGAAAAACTGTTTTTT. It translates to CASNQGTNEKLFF.

The chain recombines TRBV28 with TRBJ2-7, with D possibly called TRBD1 or TRBD2 (5 bases each). The germline V and J ends were trimmed by 2 bases and 4 bases, with 9 bases remaining between them. The CDR3 extends over 13 amino acids. In germline, CDR1 is MDHEN, CDR2 SYDVKM. CDR3 sequence reads: CASSLGGVYEQYF. CDR3 nucleotide sequence: TGTGCCAGCAGTTTAGGGGGAGTTTACGAGCAGTACTTC.

V and J are TRBV28 and TRBJ1-5, with D perhaps TRBD1 (5 bases). Per the germline V gene, CDR1 is MDHEN and CDR2 is SYDVKM. Trimming stripped 4 bases from V and 5 bases from J, with 12 bases between. This CDR3 has 14 amino acids. The CDR3 DNA reads as TGTGCCAGCAGTTCGTACAGGAGTGATCAGCCCCAGCATTTT. This gives the protein CASSSYRSDQPQHF. Filled out from reference TRBV28 and TRBJ1-5, the complete variable domain reads DVKVTQSSRYLVKRTGEKVFLECVQDMDHENMFWYRQDPGLGLRLIYFSYDVKMKEKGDIPEGYSVSREKKERFSLILESASTNQTSMYLCASSSYRSDQPQHFGDGTRLSIL.

The rearrangement joins TRBV14 to TRBJ2-3, with 11 bases fitting TRBD2. The ends lost 0 bases at V and 0 bases at J; junction bases unmatched: 14. The CDR3 extends over 21 amino acids. Germline loops: CDR1 SGHDN, CDR2 FVKESK. The DNA of the CDR3 is TGTGCCAGCAGCCAAGATTTGGGTGGGGCTAGCGGGGGGACTAGCACAGATACGCAGTATTTT. This codes for CASSQDLGGASGGTSTDTQYF.

The chain combines TRBV6-5 with TRBJ1-1; D is possibly TRBD1 (6 bases). Trimming removed 0 bases at V and 5 bases at J, with 13 bases between. Germline V gene lookup returns CDR1 MNHEY and CDR2 SVGAGI. The CDR3 spans 15 residues. CDR3 in amino acids: CASSYSDTGQTEAFF. The CDR3 DNA reads TGTGCCAGCAGTTACTCGGATACAGGGCAAACTGAAGCTTTCTTT.